Listed below are T cell receptor beta chains from one sample, sequenced in a study of identical twins. In TCRdb, the 5' RACE reads were re-called with MiXCR into one record per CDR3 protein. The sample records about 450,000 distinct CDR3 sequences, about 18% being singletons. The sequencing sample was made of naive T cells sorted from blood. These receptors originate from a man between 50 and 59 years old in good health. The CDR3 runs from the conserved cysteine through the conserved F or W. A D gene is named only where the DNA matches it firmly. Only some rows state a clone size, as once, few, many or a class for expanded clones.

>TRBJ1-5|TRBV5-1|.|.
CASSLDSPYQPQHF
TGCGCCAGCAGTCTGGACAGCCCCTATCAGCCCCAGCATTTT
>TRBJ2-7|TRBV6-2/TRBV6-3|.|TRBD1
CASSPSRTGSYEQYF
TGTGCCAGCAGCCCCTCCCGGACAGGATCCTACGAGCAGTACTTC
>TRBJ2-5|TRBV6-5|few|.
CASSYSSNQETQYF
TGTGCCAGCAGTTATAGCTCAAACCAAGAGACCCAGTACTTC
>TRBJ2-7|TRBV5-1|.|TRBD2
CASSLIAGGPRYEQYF
TGCGCCAGCAGCTTAATAGCGGGAGGGCCCCGTTACGAGCAGTACTTC
>TRBJ2-1|TRBV27|.|TRBD1
CASSATGTGWNEQFF
TGTGCCAGCAGTGCCACCGGGACAGGGTGGAATGAGCAGTTCTTC
>TRBJ2-3|TRBV5-1|few|TRBD2
CASTLAGLSTDTQYF
TGCGCCAGCACCCTAGCGGGTTTGAGCACAGATACGCAGTATTTT
>TRBJ2-2|TRBV12-3/TRBV12-4|.|.
CASRQSNTGELFF
TGTGCCAGCAGGCAGTCGAACACCGGGGAGCTGTTTTTT
>TRBJ2-7|TRBV6-2/TRBV6-3|.|TRBD1
CASSSGTGGADEQYF
TGTGCCAGCAGCTCCGGGACAGGGGGCGCGGACGAGCAGTACTTC
>TRBJ2-2|TRBV2|.|TRBD2
CASISTSGSKNTGELFF
TGTGCCAGCATCTCGACTAGCGGGAGTAAGAACACCGGGGAGCTGTTTTTT
>TRBJ2-5|TRBV2|.|.
CASSDSVGVQETQYF
TGTGCCAGCAGTGATAGTGTGGGGGTGCAAGAGACCCAGTACTTC
>TRBJ2-5|TRBV12-3/TRBV12-4|many|.
CASGIGLETQYF
TGTGCCAGCGGGATAGGGCTGGAGACCCAGTACTTC
>TRBJ2-2|TRBV7-2|few|TRBD2
CASSLSASGMASGELFF
TGTGCCAGCAGCTTAAGTGCTAGCGGGATGGCATCCGGGGAGCTGTTTTTT
>TRBJ1-5|TRBV20-1|few|.
CSAHRVHSNQPQHF
TGCAGTGCCCACAGGGTCCATAGCAATCAGCCCCAGCATTTT
>TRBJ2-7|TRBV15|many|TRBD2
CATSRPTSALPYEQYF
TGTGCCACCAGCCGACCTACTAGCGCCCTCCCCTACGAGCAGTACTTC
>TRBJ2-1|TRBV4-1|many|.
CASSQAGVFINEQFF
TGCGCCAGCAGCCAAGCAGGGGTCTTCATCAATGAGCAGTTCTTC
>TRBJ1-4|TRBV3-1|few|.
CASSQGAATNEKLFF
TGTGCCAGCAGCCAAGGAGCGGCAACTAATGAAAAACTGTTTTTT
>TRBJ2-2|TRBV18|many|.
CASSGQPLNTGELFF
TGTGCCAGCTCTGGACAACCATTGAACACCGGGGAGCTGTTTTTT
>TRBJ1-4|TRBV7-2|.|.
CASSSRNEKLFF
TGTGCCAGCAGCAGCCGTAATGAAAAACTGTTTTTT
>TRBJ2-6|TRBV28|.|.
CASSLPNSGANVLTF
TGTGCCAGCAGTTTGCCGAACTCTGGGGCCAACGTCCTGACTTTC
>TRBJ2-7|TRBV2|.|TRBD1
CASSSRQGAYEQYF
TGTGCCAGCAGTTCTCGACAGGGGGCCTACGAGCAGTACTTC
>TRBJ2-7|TRBV5-5|.|.
CASSYMIHRAGEEQYF
TGTGCCAGCAGCTATATGATTCACAGGGCAGGCGAGGAGCAGTACTTC
>TRBJ2-1|TRBV12-3/TRBV12-4|many|.
CASSLVRNEQFF
TGTGCCAGCAGTTTAGTTCGCAATGAGCAGTTCTTC
>TRBJ2-3|TRBV29-1|.|TRBD1
CSGTGGPDTQYF
TGCAGCGGGACAGGGGGCCCAGATACGCAGTATTTT
>TRBJ1-6|TRBV6-5|.|.
CASSYSRGNSPLHF
TGTGCCAGCAGTTATTCCAGGGGAAATTCACCCCTCCACTTT
>TRBJ2-1|TRBV28|few|.
CASGAVNQFF
TGTGCCAGCGGAGCCGTGAACCAGTTCTTC
>TRBJ1-1|TRBV6-2/TRBV6-3|few|.
CASSYRAGDLNTEAFF
TGTGCCAGCAGTTACAGAGCAGGGGACCTGAACACTGAAGCTTTCTTT
>TRBJ1-3|TRBV20-1|few|.
CSASYTGNTIYF
TGCAGTGCTAGTTACACTGGCAACACCATATATTTT
>TRBJ2-6|TRBV10-3|many|.
CAISRGRYSGANVLTF
TGTGCCATCAGCAGGGGTCGATACTCTGGGGCCAACGTCCTGACTTTC
>TRBJ2-3|TRBV4-3|few|TRBD2
CASSQDLGLSTDTQYF
TGCGCCAGCAGCCAAGATCTGGGACTATCAACAGATACGCAGTATTTT
>TRBJ1-2|TRBV7-9|.|.
CASRRAGEGYTF
TGTGCCAGCAGGAGGGCAGGCGAGGGCTACACCTTC
>TRBJ2-7|TRBV6-6|many|.
CASSYPSGYEQYF
TGTGCCAGCAGTTACCCCTCAGGCTACGAGCAGTACTTC
>TRBJ2-1|TRBV11-2|.|.
CASSFVLTGSNSYNEQFF
TGTGCCAGCAGCTTCGTCCTCACAGGGTCGAACTCCTACAATGAGCAGTTCTTC
>TRBJ2-1|TRBV7-2|few|.
CASSLALLNEQFF
TGTGCCAGCAGCTTAGCGCTACTAAATGAGCAGTTCTTC
>TRBJ2-7|TRBV7-9|few|TRBD1
CASSLDRGWGEQYF
TGTGCCAGCAGCTTAGACAGGGGATGGGGGGAGCAGTACTTC
>TRBJ1-1|TRBV6-6|few|.
CASSYGLKNTEAFF
TGTGCCAGCAGTTACGGCCTAAAGAACACTGAAGCTTTCTTT
>TRBJ2-1|TRBV18|few|TRBD2
CASSPGLAGIVDEQFF
TGTGCCAGCTCACCCGGACTAGCGGGGATCGTCGATGAGCAGTTCTTC
>TRBJ2-7|TRBV20-1|.|TRBD2
CSATASGSYEQYF
TGCAGTGCTACGGCTAGCGGAAGCTACGAGCAGTACTTC
>TRBJ2-3|TRBV12-3/TRBV12-4|.|.
CASSVTGFTQYF
TGTGCCAGCAGTGTTACAGGGTTTACGCAGTATTTT
>TRBJ2-1|TRBV20-1|few|.
CSARDRLAGRSYNEQFF
TGCAGTGCTAGAGACCGACTTGCGGGAAGATCCTACAATGAGCAGTTCTTC
>TRBJ2-1|TRBV4-1|many|.
CASSQDMGLYPSSYNEQFF
TGCGCCAGCAGCCAAGATATGGGGCTTTATCCAAGCTCCTACAATGAGCAGTTCTTC
>TRBJ2-7|TRBV10-3|few|TRBD2
CAISRRQIQREGGEQYF
TGTGCCATCAGTCGAAGACAGATCCAGCGGGAGGGAGGTGAGCAGTACTTC
>TRBJ2-3|TRBV20-1|.|TRBD1
CSASPVRDRGWEDTQYF
TGCAGTGCTAGTCCGGTCCGGGACAGGGGTTGGGAAGATACGCAGTATTTT
>TRBJ2-7|TRBV28|few|.
CASRQSRGPIFYEQYF
TGTGCCAGCAGGCAATCCAGGGGACCCATATTCTACGAGCAGTACTTC